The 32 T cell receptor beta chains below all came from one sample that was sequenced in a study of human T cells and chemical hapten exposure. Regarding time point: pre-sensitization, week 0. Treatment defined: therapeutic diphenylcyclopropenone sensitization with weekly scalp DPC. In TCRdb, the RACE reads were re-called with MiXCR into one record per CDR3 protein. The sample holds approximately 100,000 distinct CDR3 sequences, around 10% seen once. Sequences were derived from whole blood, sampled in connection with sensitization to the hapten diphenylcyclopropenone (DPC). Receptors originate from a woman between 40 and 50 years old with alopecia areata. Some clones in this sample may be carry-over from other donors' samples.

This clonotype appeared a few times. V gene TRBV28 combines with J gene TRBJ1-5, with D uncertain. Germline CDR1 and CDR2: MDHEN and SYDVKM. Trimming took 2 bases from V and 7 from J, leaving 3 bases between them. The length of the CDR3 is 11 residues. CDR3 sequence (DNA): TGTGCCAGCAGTTTAGACCAGCCCCAGCATTTT. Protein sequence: CASSLDQPQHF.

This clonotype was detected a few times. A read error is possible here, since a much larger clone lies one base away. In DNA form, the CDR3 reads TGCGCCAGCAGCTTGGAGGGACAGGGTAACTATGGCTACACCTTC. This translates into CASSLEGQGNYGYTF. The rearrangement uses TRBV5-1 and TRBJ1-2; 9 bases fit TRBD1. With 0 bases clipped from V and 1 base from J, the junction kept 1 base outside the gene matches. CDR3 size: 15 residues. Germline loops: CDR1 SGHRS, CDR2 YFSETQ.

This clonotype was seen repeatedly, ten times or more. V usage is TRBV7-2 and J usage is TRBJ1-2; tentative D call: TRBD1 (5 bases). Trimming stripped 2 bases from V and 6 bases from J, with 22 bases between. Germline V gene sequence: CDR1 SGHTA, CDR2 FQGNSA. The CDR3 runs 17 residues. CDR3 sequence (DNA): TGTGCCAGCAGCTTAATGTCCTCCGGGCAGGGAGGCGATGGCTACACCTTC. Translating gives CASSLMSSGQGGDGYTF.

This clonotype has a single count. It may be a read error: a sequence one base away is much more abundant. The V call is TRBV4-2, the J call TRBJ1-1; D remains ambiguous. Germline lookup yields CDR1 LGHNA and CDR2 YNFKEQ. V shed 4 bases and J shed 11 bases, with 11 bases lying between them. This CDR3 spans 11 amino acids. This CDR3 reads CASSLDGSAFF. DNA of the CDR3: TGTGCCAGCAGCCTAGATGGTAGTGCTTTCTTT.

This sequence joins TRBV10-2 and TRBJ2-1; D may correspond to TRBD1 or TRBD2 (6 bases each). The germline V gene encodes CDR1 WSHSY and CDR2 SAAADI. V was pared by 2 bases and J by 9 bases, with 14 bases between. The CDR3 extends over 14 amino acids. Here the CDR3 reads CASSELGGPSEQFF. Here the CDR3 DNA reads TGCGCCAGCAGTGAGCTGGGGGGCCCGAGTGAGCAGTTCTTC.

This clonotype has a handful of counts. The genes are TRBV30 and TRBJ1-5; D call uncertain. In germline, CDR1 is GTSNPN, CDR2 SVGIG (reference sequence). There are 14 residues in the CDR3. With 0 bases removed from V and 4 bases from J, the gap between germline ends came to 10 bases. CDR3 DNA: TGTGCCTGGAGTGTATGGACGGAGAATCAGCCCCAGCATTTT. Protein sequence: CAWSVWTENQPQHF.

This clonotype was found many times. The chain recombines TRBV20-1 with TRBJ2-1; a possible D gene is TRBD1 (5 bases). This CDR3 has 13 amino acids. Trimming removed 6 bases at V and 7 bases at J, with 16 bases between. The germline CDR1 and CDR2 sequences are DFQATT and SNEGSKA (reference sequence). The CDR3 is CSAEDRRGNEQFF. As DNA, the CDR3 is TGCAGTGCAGAAGACAGAAGGGGAAATGAGCAGTTCTTC.

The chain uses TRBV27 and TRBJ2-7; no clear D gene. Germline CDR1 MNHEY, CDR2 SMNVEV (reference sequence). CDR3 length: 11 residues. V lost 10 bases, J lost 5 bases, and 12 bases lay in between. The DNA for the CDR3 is TGTGCCACCTCCCCAAGGGACGAGCAGTACTTC. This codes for CATSPRDEQYF.

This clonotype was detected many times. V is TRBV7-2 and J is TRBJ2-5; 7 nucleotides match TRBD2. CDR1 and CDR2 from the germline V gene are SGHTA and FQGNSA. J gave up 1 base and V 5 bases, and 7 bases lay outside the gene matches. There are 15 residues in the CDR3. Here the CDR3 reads CASSRVRGVQETQYF. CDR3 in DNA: TGTGCCAGCAGCCGAGTTCGGGGGGTCCAAGAGACCCAGTACTTC.

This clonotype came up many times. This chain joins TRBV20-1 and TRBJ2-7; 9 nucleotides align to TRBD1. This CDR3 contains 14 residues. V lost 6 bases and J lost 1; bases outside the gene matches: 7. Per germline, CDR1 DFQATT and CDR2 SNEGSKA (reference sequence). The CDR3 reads CSAHRTGESYEQYF. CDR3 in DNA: TGCAGTGCCCACCGGACAGGGGAGTCCTACGAGCAGTACTTC.

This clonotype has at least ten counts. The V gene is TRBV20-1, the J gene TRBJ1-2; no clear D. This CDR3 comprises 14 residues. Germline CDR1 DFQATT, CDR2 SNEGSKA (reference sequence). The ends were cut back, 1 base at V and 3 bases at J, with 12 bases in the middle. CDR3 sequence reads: CSARGPSGYYGYTF. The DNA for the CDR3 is TGCAGTGCTAGAGGGCCGTCAGGATACTATGGCTACACCTTC.

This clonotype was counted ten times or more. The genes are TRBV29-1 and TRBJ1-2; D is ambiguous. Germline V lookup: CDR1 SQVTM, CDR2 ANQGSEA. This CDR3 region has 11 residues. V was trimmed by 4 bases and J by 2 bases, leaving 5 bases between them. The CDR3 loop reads CSVAENYGYTF. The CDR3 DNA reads TGCAGCGTTGCGGAGAACTATGGCTACACCTTC.

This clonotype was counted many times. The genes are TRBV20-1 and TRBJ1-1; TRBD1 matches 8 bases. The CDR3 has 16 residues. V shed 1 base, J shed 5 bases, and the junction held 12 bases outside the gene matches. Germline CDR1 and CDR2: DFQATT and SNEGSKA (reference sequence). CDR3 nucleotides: TGCAGTGCTAGAGGGCAGGGGGCGAGGGATGGGACTGAAGCTTTCTTT. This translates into CSARGQGARDGTEAFF.

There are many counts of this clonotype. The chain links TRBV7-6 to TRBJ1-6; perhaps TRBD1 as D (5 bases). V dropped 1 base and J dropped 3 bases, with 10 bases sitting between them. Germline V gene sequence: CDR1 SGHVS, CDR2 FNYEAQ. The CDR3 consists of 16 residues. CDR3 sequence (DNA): TGTGCCAGCAGCTTAGAACTGACAGTCTATAATTCACCCCTCCACTTT. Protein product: CASSLELTVYNSPLHF. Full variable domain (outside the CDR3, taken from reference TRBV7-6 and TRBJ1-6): GAGVSQSPRYKVTKRGQDVALRCDPISGHVSLYWYRQALGQGPEFLTYFNYEAQQDKSGLPNDRFSAERPEGSISTLTIQRTEQRDSAMYRCASSLELTVYNSPLHFGNGTRLTVT.

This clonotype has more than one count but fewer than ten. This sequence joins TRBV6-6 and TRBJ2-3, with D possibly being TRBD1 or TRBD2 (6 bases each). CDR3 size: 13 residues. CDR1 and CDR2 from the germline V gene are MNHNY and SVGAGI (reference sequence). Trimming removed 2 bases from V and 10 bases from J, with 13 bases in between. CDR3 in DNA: TGTGCCAGCAGTTACGACGGGGGCAAAGCGCAGTATTTT. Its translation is CASSYDGGKAQYF.

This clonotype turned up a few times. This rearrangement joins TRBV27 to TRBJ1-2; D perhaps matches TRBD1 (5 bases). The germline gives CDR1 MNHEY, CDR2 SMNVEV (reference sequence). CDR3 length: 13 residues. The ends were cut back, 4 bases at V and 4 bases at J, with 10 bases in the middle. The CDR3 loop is CASSSQGFYGYTF. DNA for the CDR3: TGTGCCAGCAGTTCCCAGGGTTTCTATGGCTACACCTTC.

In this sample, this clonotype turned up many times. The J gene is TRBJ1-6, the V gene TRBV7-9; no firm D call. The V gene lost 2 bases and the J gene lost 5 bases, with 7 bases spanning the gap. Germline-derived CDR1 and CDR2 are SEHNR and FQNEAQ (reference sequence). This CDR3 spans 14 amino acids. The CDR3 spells CASSLWVNNSPLHF. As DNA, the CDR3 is TGTGCCAGCAGCTTATGGGTCAATAATTCACCCCTCCACTTT.

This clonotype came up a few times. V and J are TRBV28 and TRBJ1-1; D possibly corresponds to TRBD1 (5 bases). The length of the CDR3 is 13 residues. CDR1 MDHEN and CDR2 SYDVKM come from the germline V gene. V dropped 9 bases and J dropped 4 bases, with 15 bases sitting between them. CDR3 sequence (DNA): TGTGCCAGTTTAACAGGTTCAATCACTGAAGCTTTCTTT. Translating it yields CASLTGSITEAFF.

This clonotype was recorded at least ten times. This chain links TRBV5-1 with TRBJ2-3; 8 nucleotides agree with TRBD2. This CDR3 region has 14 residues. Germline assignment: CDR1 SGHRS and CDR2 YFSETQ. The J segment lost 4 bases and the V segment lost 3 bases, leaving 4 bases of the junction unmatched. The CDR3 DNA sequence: TGCGCCAGCAGCTCGGGACTAGTCCCAGATACGCAGTATTTT. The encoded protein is CASSSGLVPDTQYF. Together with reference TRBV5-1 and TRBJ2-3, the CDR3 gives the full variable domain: KAGVTQTPRYLIKTRGQQVTLSCSPISGHRSVSWYQQTPGQGLQFLFEYFSETQRNKGNFPGRFSGRQFSNSRSEMNVSTLELGDSALYLCASSSGLVPDTQYFGPGTRLTVL.

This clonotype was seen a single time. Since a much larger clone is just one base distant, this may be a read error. The CDR3 coding sequence is TGCAGTGCTAGAATAATAGGGAGTATCGATCAGCCCCAGCATTTT. Amino acids: CSARIIGSIDQPQHF. The chain combines TRBV20-1 with TRBJ1-5; D unclear. This CDR3 has 15 amino acids. V shed 2 bases and J shed 5 bases, with 16 bases lying between them. Germline assignment: CDR1 DFQATT and CDR2 SNEGSKA (reference sequence).

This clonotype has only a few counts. The CDR3 reads CASSQSTIGQGQNTGELFF. The CDR3 DNA is TGCGCCAGCAGCCAATCAACAATTGGACAGGGCCAAAACACCGGGGAGCTGTTTTTT. The J gene is TRBJ2-2, the V gene TRBV4-3; 8 bases fit TRBD1. CDR3 length equals 19 residues. Germline V CDR1 and CDR2: LGHNA, YSLEER. V shed 2 bases, J shed 2 bases, and the junction held 13 bases outside the gene matches.

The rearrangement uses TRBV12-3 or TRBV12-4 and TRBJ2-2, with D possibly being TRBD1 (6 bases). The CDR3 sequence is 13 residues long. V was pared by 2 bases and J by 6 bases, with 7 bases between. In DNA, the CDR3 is TGTGCCAGCAGTTTACAGGGGCCCGGGGAGCTGTTTTTT. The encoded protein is CASSLQGPGELFF.

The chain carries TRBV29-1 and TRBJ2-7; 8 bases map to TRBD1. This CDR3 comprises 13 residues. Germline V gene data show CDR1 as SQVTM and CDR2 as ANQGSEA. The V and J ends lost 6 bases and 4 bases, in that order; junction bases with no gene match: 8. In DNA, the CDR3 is TGCAGCGTGGGGCCGGGGACAGGTTACGAGCAGTACTTC. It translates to CSVGPGTGYEQYF.

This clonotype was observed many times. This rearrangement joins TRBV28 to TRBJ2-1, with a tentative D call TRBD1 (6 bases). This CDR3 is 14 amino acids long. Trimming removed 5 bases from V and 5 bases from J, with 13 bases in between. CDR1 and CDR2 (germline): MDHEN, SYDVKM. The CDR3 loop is CASSHGTIDNEQFF. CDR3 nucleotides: TGTGCCAGCAGTCACGGGACAATTGACAATGAGCAGTTCTTC.

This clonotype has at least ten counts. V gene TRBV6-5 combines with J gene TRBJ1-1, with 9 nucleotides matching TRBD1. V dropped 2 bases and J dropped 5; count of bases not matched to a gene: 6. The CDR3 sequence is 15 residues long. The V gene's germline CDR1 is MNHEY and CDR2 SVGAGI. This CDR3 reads CASSYGQGRGTEAFF. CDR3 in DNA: TGTGCCAGCAGTTACGGACAGGGGAGAGGGACTGAAGCTTTCTTT.

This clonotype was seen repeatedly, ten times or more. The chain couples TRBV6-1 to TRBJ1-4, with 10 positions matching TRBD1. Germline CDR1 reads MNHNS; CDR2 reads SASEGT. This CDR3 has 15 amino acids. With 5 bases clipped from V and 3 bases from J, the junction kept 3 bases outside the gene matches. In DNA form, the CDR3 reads TGTGCCAGCAGTCGACAGGGGGCAGCTAATGAAAAACTGTTTTTT. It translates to CASSRQGAANEKLFF.

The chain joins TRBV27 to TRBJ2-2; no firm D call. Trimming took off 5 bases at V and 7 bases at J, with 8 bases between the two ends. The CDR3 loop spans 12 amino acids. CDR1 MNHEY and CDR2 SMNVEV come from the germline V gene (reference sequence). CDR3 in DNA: TGTGCCAGCAGTCCCCAGGTCGGGGAGCTGTTTTTT. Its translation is CASSPQVGELFF.

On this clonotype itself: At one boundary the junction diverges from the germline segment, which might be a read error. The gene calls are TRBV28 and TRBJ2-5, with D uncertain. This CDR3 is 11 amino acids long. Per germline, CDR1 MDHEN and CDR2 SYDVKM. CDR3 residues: CASTDQETQYF. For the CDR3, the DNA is TGCGCCAGCACGGACCAAGAGACCCAGTACTTC.

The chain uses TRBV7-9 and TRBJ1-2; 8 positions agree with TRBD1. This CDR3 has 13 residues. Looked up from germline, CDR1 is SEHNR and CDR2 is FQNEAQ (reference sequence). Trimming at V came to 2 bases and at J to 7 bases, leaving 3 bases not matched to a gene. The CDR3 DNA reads TGTGCCAGCAGCTTACAGGGGGCCGGTGGCTACACCTTC. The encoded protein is CASSLQGAGGYTF.

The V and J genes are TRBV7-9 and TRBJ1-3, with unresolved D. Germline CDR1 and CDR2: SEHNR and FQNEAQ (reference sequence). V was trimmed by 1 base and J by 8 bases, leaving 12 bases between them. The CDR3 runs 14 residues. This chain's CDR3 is CASSLEAWRDTIYF. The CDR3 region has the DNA TGTGCCAGCAGCTTAGAGGCCTGGCGTGACACCATATATTTT.

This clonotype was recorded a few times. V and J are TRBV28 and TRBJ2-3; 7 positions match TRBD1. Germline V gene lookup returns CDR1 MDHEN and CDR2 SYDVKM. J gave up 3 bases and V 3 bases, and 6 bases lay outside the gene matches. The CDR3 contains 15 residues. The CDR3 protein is CASSFTGAGTDTQYF. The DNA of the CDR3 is TGTGCCAGCAGTTTCACAGGGGCCGGTACAGATACGCAGTATTTT.

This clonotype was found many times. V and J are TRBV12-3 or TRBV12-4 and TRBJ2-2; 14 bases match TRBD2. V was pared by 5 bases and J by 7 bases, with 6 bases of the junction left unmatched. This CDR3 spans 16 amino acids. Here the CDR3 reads CASSPRTSGGSGELFF. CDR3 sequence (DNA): TGTGCCAGCAGTCCTCGGACTAGCGGGGGGAGCGGGGAGCTGTTTTTT.